This T cell receptor beta chain appears in the sequencing data of a study of shared clonotypes between healthy human individuals. CDR3 length: 14 residues. Trimming cost V 2 bases and J 5 bases, with 14 bases left between them. The V gene's germline CDR1 is SGHRS and CDR2 YFSETQ. Deep-level settings were used for running the assay. How the authors handled the data: Junction-only sequences without quality scores were provided by ImmunoSEQ, so filtering was different. Assay used: immunoSEQ multiplex PCR; TCRdb lists only in-frame clones, some missing. Clone size and V and J calls were adopted from that table, with D and trimming inferred from the DNA. Here the sample spans fewer than 600,000 clones, approximately 79% being singletons.

The sequenced material came from PBMCs. The TCR originated in a woman in her thirties or forties in good health. Some clones in this sample may be carry-over from other donors' samples. The chain joins TRBV5-1 to TRBJ2-7, with a tentative D call TRBD2 (6 bases). DNA for the CDR3: TGCGCCAGCAGCTTAGCCAGCGGGTCCAACGAGCAGTACTTC. It is translated as CASSLASGSNEQYF.